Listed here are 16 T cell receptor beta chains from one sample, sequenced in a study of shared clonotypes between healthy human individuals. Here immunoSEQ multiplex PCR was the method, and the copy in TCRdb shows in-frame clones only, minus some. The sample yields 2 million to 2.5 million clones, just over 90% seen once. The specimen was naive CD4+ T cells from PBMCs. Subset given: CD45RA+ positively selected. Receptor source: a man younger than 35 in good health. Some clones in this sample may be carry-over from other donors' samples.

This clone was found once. CDR3 sequence reads: CASSLWSLAGVFEQFF. The CDR3 coding sequence is TGTGCCAGCAGTTTATGGAGCCTAGCGGGAGTATTTGAGCAGTTCTTC. The chain combines TRBV28 with TRBJ2-1, with TRBD2 matching 10 bases. Germline-derived CDR1 and CDR2 are MDHEN and SYDVKM. The CDR3 is made up of 16 amino acids. Trimming removed 0 bases from V and 9 bases from J; junction bases left unmatched: 8.

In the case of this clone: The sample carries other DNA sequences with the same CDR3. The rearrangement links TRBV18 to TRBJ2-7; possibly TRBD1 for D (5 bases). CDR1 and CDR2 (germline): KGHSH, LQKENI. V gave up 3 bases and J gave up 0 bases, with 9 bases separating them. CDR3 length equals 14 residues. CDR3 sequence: CASSPQGSSYEQYF. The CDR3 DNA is TGTGCCAGCTCACCCCAGGGATCCTCCTACGAGCAGTACTTC.

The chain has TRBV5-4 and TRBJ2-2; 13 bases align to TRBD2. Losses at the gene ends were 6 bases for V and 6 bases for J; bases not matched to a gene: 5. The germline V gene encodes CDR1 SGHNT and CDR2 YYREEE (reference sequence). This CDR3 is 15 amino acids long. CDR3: CASTKLAGGAGELFF. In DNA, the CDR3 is TGTGCCAGCACTAAACTAGCGGGAGGGGCCGGGGAGCTGTTTTTT. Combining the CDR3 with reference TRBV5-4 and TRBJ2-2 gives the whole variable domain ETGVTQSPTHLIKTRGQQVTLRCSSQSGHNTVSWYQQALGQGPQFIFQYYREEENGRGNFPPRFSGLQFPNYSSELNVNALELDDSALYLCASTKLAGGAGELFFGEGSRLTVL.

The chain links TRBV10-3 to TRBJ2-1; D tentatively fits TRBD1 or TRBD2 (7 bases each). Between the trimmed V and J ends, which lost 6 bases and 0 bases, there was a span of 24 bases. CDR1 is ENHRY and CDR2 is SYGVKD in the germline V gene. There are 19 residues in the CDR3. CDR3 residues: CAIRSGATGAGSSYNEQFF. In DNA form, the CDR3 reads TGTGCCATCAGAAGCGGGGCAACAGGGGCCGGGAGCTCCTACAATGAGCAGTTCTTC.

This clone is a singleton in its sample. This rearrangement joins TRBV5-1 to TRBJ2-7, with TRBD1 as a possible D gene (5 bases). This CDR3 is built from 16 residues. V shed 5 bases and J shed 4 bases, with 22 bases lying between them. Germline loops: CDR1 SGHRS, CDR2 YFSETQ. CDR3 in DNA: TGCGCCAGCAGATATCTGACAGCCAGTTTGGCTTACGAGCAGTACTTC. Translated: CASRYLTASLAYEQYF.

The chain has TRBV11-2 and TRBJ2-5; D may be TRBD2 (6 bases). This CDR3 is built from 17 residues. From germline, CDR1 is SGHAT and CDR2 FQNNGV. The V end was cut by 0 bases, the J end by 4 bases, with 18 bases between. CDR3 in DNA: TGTGCCAGCAGCTTAGAGGGATCCGGGCGGGGTGGAGAGACCCAGTACTTC. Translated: CASSLEGSGRGGETQYF.

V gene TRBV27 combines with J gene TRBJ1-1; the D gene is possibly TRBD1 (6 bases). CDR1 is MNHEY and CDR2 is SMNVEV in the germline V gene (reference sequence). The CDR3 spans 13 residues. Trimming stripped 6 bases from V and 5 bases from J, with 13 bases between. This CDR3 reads CASSHREGTEAFF. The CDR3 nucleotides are TGTGCCAGCAGCCACAGGGAGGGGACTGAAGCTTTCTTT.

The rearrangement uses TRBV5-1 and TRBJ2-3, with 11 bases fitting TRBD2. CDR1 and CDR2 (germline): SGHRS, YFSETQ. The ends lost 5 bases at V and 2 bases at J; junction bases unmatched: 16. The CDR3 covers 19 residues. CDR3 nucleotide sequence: TGCGCCAGCAGGAGAGGACCTTATGTAGCGGGAGGGGACACAGATACGCAGTATTTT. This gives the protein CASRRGPYVAGGDTDTQYF.

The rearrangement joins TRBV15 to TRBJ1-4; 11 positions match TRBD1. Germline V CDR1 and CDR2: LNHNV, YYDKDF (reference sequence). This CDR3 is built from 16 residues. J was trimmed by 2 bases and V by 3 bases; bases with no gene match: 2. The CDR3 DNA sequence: TGTGCCACCAGCAGTGGGACAGGGGGTACTAATGAAAAACTGTTTTTT. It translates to CATSSGTGGTNEKLFF.

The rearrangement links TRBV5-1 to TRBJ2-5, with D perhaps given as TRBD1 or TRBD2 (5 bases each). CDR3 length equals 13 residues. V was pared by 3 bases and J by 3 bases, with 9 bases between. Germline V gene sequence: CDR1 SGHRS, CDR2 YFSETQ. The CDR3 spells CASSWDGKETQYF. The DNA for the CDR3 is TGCGCCAGCAGCTGGGACGGAAAAGAGACCCAGTACTTC.

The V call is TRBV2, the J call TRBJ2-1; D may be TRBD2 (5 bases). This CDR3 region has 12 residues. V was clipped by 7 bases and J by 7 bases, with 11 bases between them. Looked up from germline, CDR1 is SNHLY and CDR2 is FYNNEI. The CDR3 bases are TGTGCCAGCATTAAATTAGCGAATGAGCAGTTCTTC. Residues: CASIKLANEQFF.

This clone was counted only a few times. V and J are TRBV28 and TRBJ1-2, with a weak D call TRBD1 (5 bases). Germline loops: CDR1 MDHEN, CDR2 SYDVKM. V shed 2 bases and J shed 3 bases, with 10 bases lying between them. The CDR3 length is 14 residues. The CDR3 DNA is TGTGCCAGCAGTTTAAAGCGCAGGGACTATGGCTACACCTTC. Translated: CASSLKRRDYGYTF.

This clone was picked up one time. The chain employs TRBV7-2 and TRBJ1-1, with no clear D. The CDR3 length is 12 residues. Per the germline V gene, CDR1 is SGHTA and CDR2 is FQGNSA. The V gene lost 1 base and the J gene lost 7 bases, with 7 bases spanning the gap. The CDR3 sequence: CASSLDQNEAFF. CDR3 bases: TGTGCCAGCAGCTTAGACCAGAATGAAGCTTTCTTT. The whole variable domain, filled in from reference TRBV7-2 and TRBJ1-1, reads GAGVSQSPSNKVTEKGKDVELRCDPISGHTALYWYRQSLGQGLEFLIYFQGNSAPDKSGLPSDRFSAERTGGSVSTLTIQRTQQEDSAVYLCASSLDQNEAFFGQGTRLTVV.

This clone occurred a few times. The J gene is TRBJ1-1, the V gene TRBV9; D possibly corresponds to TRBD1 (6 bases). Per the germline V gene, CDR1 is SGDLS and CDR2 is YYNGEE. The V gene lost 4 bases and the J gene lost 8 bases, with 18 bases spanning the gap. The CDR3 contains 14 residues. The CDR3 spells CASSTSPRGLEAFF. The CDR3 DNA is TGTGCCAGCAGCACCAGCCCCAGGGGACTAGAAGCTTTCTTT.

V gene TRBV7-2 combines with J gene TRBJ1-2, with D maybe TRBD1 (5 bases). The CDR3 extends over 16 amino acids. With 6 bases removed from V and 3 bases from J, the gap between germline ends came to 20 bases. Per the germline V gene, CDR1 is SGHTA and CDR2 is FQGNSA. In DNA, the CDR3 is TGTGCCAGCAGTCCAGGGCTAGTTCTGGGGGACTATGGCTACACCTTC. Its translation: CASSPGLVLGDYGYTF.

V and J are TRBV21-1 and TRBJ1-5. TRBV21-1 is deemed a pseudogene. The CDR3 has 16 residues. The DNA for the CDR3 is TGTGCCAGCAGCAAAGAGGACGGGGTCGGCAATCAGCCCCAGCATTTT. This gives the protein CASSKEDGVGNQPQHF.